Listed below are T cell receptor beta chains from one sample, sequenced in a study of graft-versus-host responses after intestinal transplantation. These TCRs are of unknown antigen specificity. Assay used: immunoSEQ multiplex PCR; TCRdb lists only in-frame clones, some missing. The sample holds roughly 90,000 clones, more than 85% seen once. This specimen consisted of unstimulated CD4+ T cells sorted from spleen or lymph node cells, obtained before transplant. Every receptor here comes from a human donor who was the organ donor for an intestinal transplant. Each CDR3 is given without its conserved first and last residue.

V gene | CDR3 protein
TRBV5-6 | ASSRLAEIQETQY
TRBV28 | ASSYWTGMDAEAF
TRBV4-1 | ASSQEQAGTDTQY
TRBV6-5 | ASSPLRGSNQPQH
TRBV7-8 | ASSAGSYEQY
TRBV10-3 | AISESNSGRLYNEQF
TRBV29-1 | SVARGVRNEQY
TRBV29-1 | SAEQFPGGYT
TRBV18 | ASSSAGGLYNEQF
TRBV5-4 | ASSLVSGPYNEQF
TRBV6-1 | ASSGQGINYGYT
TRBV2 | ASSGGTGNHGYT
TRBV5-1 | ASSLGTSARNTGELF
TRBV19 | ASSAPPGVYLQETQY
TRBV30 | AWTGTPKTGTQY
TRBV2 | ASISREFQETQY
TRBV10-1 | ASSHSPGYDEAF
TRBV9 | ASSVLQGAGETQY
TRBV19 | ASSTVRQETQY
TRBV5-1 | ASSYLRVGGELF
TRBV10-1 | ASSRDRPTDTQY
TRBV9 | ASSVAPGLTEAF
TRBV7-2 | ASSTAGVWADTQY
TRBV10-2 | ASRDGLAGATDTQY
TRBV5-1 | ASSRTGGQETQY
TRBV7-2 | ASSLRQGGGYT
TRBV6-5 | ASSYARTGLNTEAF
TRBV4-1 | ASSQDRGHEQY
TRBV5-1 | ASSFVLGDTQY
TRBV30 | AWSVKRETQY
TRBV18 | ASSPLAGGKYNEQF
TRBV2 | ASSEAHPTGGRYGYT
TRBV6-1 | ASSVTLNTEAF
TRBV5-1 | ASSRLDRNYEQY
TRBV5-1 | ASSLAGPNTQY
TRBV30 | AWSVVGAAGNTIY
TRBV5-1 | ASSLVAGQGTYEQY
TRBV28 | ASSLSPFQDRAYEQY
TRBV19 | ASSMASGGSNEQF
TRBV2 | ASRVEAGNTEAF